Below, 22 T cell receptor beta chains from the same sample are listed, as sequenced in a study of blood T cells in healthy people across ages. A J-beta primer mix and a sample-barcoded 5' primer were used in a second PCR of about 7 to 12 cycles. TCRdb used MiXCR to reprocess the 5' RACE reads, holding one entry per CDR3 protein. The sample shows 1.8 million or so distinct CDR3 sequences, 30% to 40% of them seen only once. The material sequenced was blood. All receptors come from a human donor in good health.

V is TRBV4-3 and J is TRBJ2-5; 9 nucleotides match TRBD1. The V gene end was trimmed by 2 bases and the J gene end by 5 bases; junction bases not matched to a gene: 6. Germline CDR1 and CDR2: LGHNA and YSLEER. This CDR3 contains 15 residues. The CDR3 nucleotides are TGCGCCAGCAGCCAACCAGGACAGGGGATGGAGACCCAGTACTTC. Amino acid sequence: CASSQPGQGMETQYF.

The J gene is TRBJ1-5, the V gene TRBV20-1; tentatively, D is TRBD1 (5 bases). This CDR3 has 16 residues. Trimming removed 6 bases at V and 5 bases at J, with 23 bases between. CDR1 is DFQATT, CDR2 SNEGSKA, per germline (reference sequence). CDR3 protein: CSAQPRGRMVDQPQHF. CDR3 coding DNA: TGCAGTGCCCAACCAAGGGGCAGGATGGTAGATCAGCCCCAGCATTTT.

There are a few counts of this clonotype. The chain employs TRBV2 and TRBJ1-1; D ambiguous. V was clipped by 6 bases and J by 1 base, with 12 bases between them. Germline CDR1 reads SNHLY; CDR2 reads FYNNEI. The CDR3 is made up of 14 amino acids. In DNA, the CDR3 is TGTGCCAGCAGCGGAGCTGTTTCGAACACTGAAGCTTTCTTT. This gives the protein CASSGAVSNTEAFF.

The chain uses TRBV9 and TRBJ1-2; D is unresolved. This CDR3 has 14 residues. The V end was cut by 0 bases, the J end by 7 bases, with 13 bases between. Germline loops: CDR1 SGDLS, CDR2 YYNGEE. The CDR3 loop reads CASSVESHGVGYTF. In DNA form, the CDR3 reads TGTGCCAGCAGCGTAGAGAGCCACGGGGTTGGCTACACCTTC.

This sequence joins TRBV30 and TRBJ2-1, with D perhaps matching TRBD1 (5 bases). Per the germline V gene, CDR1 is GTSNPN and CDR2 is SVGIG (reference sequence). V gave up 2 bases and J gave up 6 bases, with 14 bases separating them. There are 14 residues in the CDR3. CDR3: CAWSRGGQGNEQFF. CDR3 DNA sequence: TGTGCCTGGAGTAGGGGTGGCCAGGGCAATGAGCAGTTCTTC.

The chain couples TRBV5-1 to TRBJ2-3, with D perhaps matching TRBD1 or TRBD2 (5 bases each). The CDR3 runs to 15 residues. With 1 base removed from V and 4 bases from J, the gap between germline ends came to 13 bases. The germline V gene has CDR1 SGHRS and CDR2 YFSETQ. This CDR3 reads CASSLQGVRADTQYF. The CDR3 coding sequence is TGCGCCAGCAGCTTGCAGGGAGTGAGAGCAGATACGCAGTATTTT.

This clonotype has at least ten counts. The chain has TRBV29-1 and TRBJ1-2; 8 nucleotides match TRBD1. The length of the CDR3 is 13 residues. V was pared by 7 bases and J by 1 base, with 5 bases of the junction left unmatched. Germline CDR1 SQVTM, CDR2 ANQGSEA. The CDR3 reads CSARQGLNYGYTF. The CDR3 DNA is TGCAGCGCCCGACAGGGGCTTAACTATGGCTACACCTTC.

This clonotype was seen at least ten times. The chain combines TRBV19 with TRBJ2-6, with D possibly being TRBD1 (6 bases). This CDR3 spans 15 amino acids. The V gene's germline CDR1 is LNHDA and CDR2 SQIVND (reference sequence). Trimming took 7 bases from V and 6 from J, leaving 16 bases between them. The CDR3 here is CASMGRGREANVLTF. The CDR3 region has the DNA TGTGCCAGTATGGGCAGGGGAAGAGAGGCCAACGTCCTGACTTTC.

The chain carries TRBV28 and TRBJ2-3, with 7 bases fitting TRBD1. In germline, CDR1 is MDHEN, CDR2 SYDVKM. The CDR3 is 14 residues long. V lost 10 bases to trimming and J lost 4 bases; unmatched junction nucleotides: 11. The CDR3 region has the DNA TGTGCCATCTCCGACAGGGTAGTCGCAGATACGCAGTATTTT. Translated: CAISDRVVADTQYF.

The V gene is TRBV29-1, the J gene TRBJ2-2, with D hard to call. Trimming cost V 4 bases and J 6 bases, with 12 bases left between them. The CDR3 contains 13 residues. Germline V gives CDR1 SQVTM, CDR2 ANQGSEA. The chain's CDR3 is CSVANSWAGELFF. For the CDR3, the DNA is TGCAGCGTTGCGAATAGCTGGGCCGGGGAGCTGTTTTTT.

The CDR3 protein is CASSYEGLTLAFF. For the CDR3, the DNA is TGTGCCAGCAGCTATGAAGGGCTGACCCTGGCTTTCTTT. V and J are TRBV11-2 and TRBJ1-1; no definite D call. Germline CDR1 is SGHAT and CDR2 is FQNNGV. Trimming shortened V by 4 bases and J by 11 bases, and 17 bases separated the two germline ends. The CDR3 loop spans 13 amino acids.

In this sample, this clonotype turned up a few times. The V gene is TRBV27, the J gene TRBJ2-5, with TRBD1 identical over 9 bases. CDR3 length: 15 residues. The germline V gene encodes CDR1 MNHEY and CDR2 SMNVEV (reference sequence). J lost 3 bases, V lost 0 bases, and 2 bases had no gene match. The CDR3 here is CASSLSGQGKETQYF. The CDR3 DNA follows: TGTGCCAGCAGTTTATCGGGACAGGGAAAAGAGACCCAGTACTTC.

This clonotype was observed a few times. The CDR3 bases are TGCAGTGCTAGTAACCTCTATGGCTACACCTTC. Its translation is CSASNLYGYTF. The chain uses TRBV20-1 and TRBJ1-2; D uncertain. The V gene's germline CDR1 is DFQATT and CDR2 SNEGSKA (reference sequence). V was pared by 3 bases and J by 4 bases, with 6 bases between. The CDR3 runs to 11 residues.

This clonotype was counted between two and nine times. The rearrangement uses TRBV15 and TRBJ2-7, with D perhaps matching TRBD1 (6 bases). This CDR3 comprises 16 residues. V was pared by 0 bases and J by 3 bases, with 15 bases between. Germline CDR1 and CDR2: LNHNV and YYDKDF (reference sequence). CDR3 nucleotides: TGTGCCACCAGCAGAGAACCGGGACATTTATTCTACGAGCAGTACTTC. The encoded protein is CATSREPGHLFYEQYF.

This rearrangement joins TRBV9 to TRBJ2-1; 10 bases align to TRBD2. CDR3 length: 18 residues. CDR1 is SGDLS and CDR2 is YYNGEE in the germline V gene. V was pared by 0 bases and J by 6 bases, with 12 bases of the junction left unmatched. The CDR3 is CASSVGDGDSGGFNEQFF. The CDR3 DNA follows: TGTGCCAGCAGCGTAGGCGATGGCGATAGCGGGGGGTTCAATGAGCAGTTCTTC.

This clonotype was seen only a few times. This chain joins TRBV10-3 and TRBJ2-1, with 9 bases matching TRBD1. Trimming at V came to 4 bases and at J to 8 bases, leaving 6 bases not matched to a gene. Germline V CDR1 and CDR2: ENHRY, SYGVKD. The CDR3 totals 14 residues. The CDR3 protein is CAISGRTGDDEQFF. The CDR3 DNA reads as TGTGCCATCAGTGGTAGGACAGGGGATGATGAGCAGTTCTTC.

This clonotype showed up many times. V gene TRBV20-1 combines with J gene TRBJ1-6; unclear D gene. CDR3 size: 12 residues. V lost 3 bases, J lost 9 bases, and 9 bases lay in between. Per the germline V gene, CDR1 is DFQATT and CDR2 is SNEGSKA (reference sequence). The CDR3 DNA follows: TGCAGTGCTAGGAGCCTTAGTTCACCCCTCCACTTT. It specifies CSARSLSSPLHF.

The gene calls are TRBV4-1 and TRBJ1-6; D not certain. Germline assignment: CDR1 MGHRA and CDR2 YSYEKL. This CDR3 has 12 residues. The germline V and J ends were trimmed by 3 bases and 8 bases, with 5 bases remaining between them. CDR3 amino acids: CASSQTDSPLHF. Written as DNA, the CDR3 is TGCGCCAGCAGCCAGACCGATTCACCCCTCCACTTT.

There are many counts of this clonotype. V usage is TRBV29-1 and J usage is TRBJ2-1; 7 bases line up with TRBD2. V was pared by 5 bases and J by 1 base, with 11 bases of the junction left unmatched. CDR3 length: 16 amino acids. Germline-derived CDR1 and CDR2 are SQVTM and ANQGSEA. The CDR3, as DNA: TGCAGCGTTTACGGGTTTCTAGCGGATTCCTACAATGAGCAGTTCTTC. Amino acids: CSVYGFLADSYNEQFF.

Note on this clonotype: Germline and junction disagree at one end, which may indicate a read error. The V and J genes are TRBV12-5 and TRBJ1-1; D is unresolved. The CDR3 spans 11 residues. CDR1 and CDR2 (germline): LGHNT, FRNRAP. DNA for the CDR3: TGCGCTAGTGACCGGGGTTGGGAAGCTTTCTTT. Encoded protein: CASDRGWEAFF.

The J gene is TRBJ2-7, the V gene TRBV6-5; D possibly matches TRBD1 or TRBD2 (5 bases each). V shed 4 bases and J shed 0 bases, with 13 bases lying between them. The CDR3 is 15 residues long. Germline V lookup: CDR1 MNHEY, CDR2 SVGAGI. The CDR3 reads CASSSRDGVSYEQYF. CDR3 sequence (DNA): TGTGCCAGCAGTTCCAGGGACGGGGTCTCCTACGAGCAGTACTTC.

The table lists this clonotype with many counts. The chain links TRBV10-3 to TRBJ2-5; the match to TRBD1 covers 11 bases. The length of the CDR3 is 14 residues. CDR1 ENHRY and CDR2 SYGVKD come from the germline V gene. Unmatched junction bases numbered 4, after V lost 6 bases and J lost 4 bases. The CDR3 loop is CAISRDRGTETQYF. The CDR3 DNA follows: TGTGCCATCAGCCGGGACAGGGGGACAGAGACCCAGTACTTC.